These 13 T cell receptor beta chains were sequenced from one sample in a study of early T cells in non-severe SARS-CoV-2 infection. MiXCR was run by TCRdb on the 5' RACE reads, yielding one entry per CDR3 protein. Found here are around 62,000 distinct CDR3 sequences, about an eighth of them singletons; the top ten hold over 3%. Sequenced material: whole blood. All receptors derive from an adult who was a healthcare worker with PCR-confirmed SARS-CoV-2 infection or an uninfected control (not recorded which).

This clonotype was recorded at least ten times. This chain connects TRBV20-1 to TRBJ2-7; D ambiguous. There are 13 residues in the CDR3. Per germline, CDR1 DFQATT and CDR2 SNEGSKA (reference sequence). The V end was cut by 6 bases, the J end by 2 bases, with 14 bases between. CDR3 protein: CSATLPGTYEQYF. Here the CDR3 DNA reads TGCAGTGCCACGTTACCGGGCACCTACGAGCAGTACTTC.

This clonotype was observed many times. The germline gene is not matched at one end of the junction; a read error may be the cause. This rearrangement joins TRBV29-1 to TRBJ2-7, with TRBD2 identical over 7 bases. CDR3 size: 12 residues. Per germline, CDR1 SQVTM and CDR2 ANQGSEA. In DNA form, the CDR3 reads TGCAGCGTTGAACCTCCTAGCGGCGAGGAGTACTTC. Residues: CSVEPPSGEEYF.

This clonotype was seen repeatedly, ten times or more. The gene calls are TRBV7-9 and TRBJ2-1; 9 nucleotides agree with TRBD2. Germline loops: CDR1 SEHNR, CDR2 FQNEAQ (reference sequence). V lost 2 bases to trimming and J lost 5 bases; unmatched junction nucleotides: 7. CDR3 length: 16 amino acids. The CDR3 here is CASSLSLAGSHNEQFF. The CDR3 DNA is TGTGCCAGCAGCTTAAGTCTAGCGGGATCCCACAATGAGCAGTTCTTC. Supplemented by reference TRBV7-9 and TRBJ2-1, the full variable domain reads DTGVSQNPRHKITKRGQNVTFRCDPISEHNRLYWYRQTLGQGPEFLTYFQNEAQLEKSRLLSDRFSAERPKGSFSTLEIQRTEQGDSAMYLCASSLSLAGSHNEQFFGPGTRLTVL.

This clonotype was picked up many times. The V and J genes are TRBV18 and TRBJ1-3, with 7 positions matching TRBD1. The V segment lost 6 bases and the J segment 0 bases; nucleotides outside the gene matches: 8. Germline V gene data show CDR1 as KGHSH and CDR2 as LQKENI. CDR3 length: 16 amino acids. This CDR3 reads CASSPLGQSSGNTIYF. As DNA, the CDR3 is TGTGCCAGCTCTCCCTTGGGACAGAGCTCTGGAAACACCATATATTTT.

The rearrangement uses TRBV7-2 and TRBJ2-3; D is possibly TRBD2 (6 bases). Germline assignment: CDR1 SGHTA and CDR2 FQGNSA. The CDR3 contains 15 residues. Trimming left V 2 bases short and J 6 bases short, with 15 bases between. CDR3: CASSLIVGSFDTQYF. The CDR3, as DNA: TGTGCCAGCAGCTTAATTGTCGGGAGTTTTGATACGCAGTATTTT.

Only a few counts were recorded for this clonotype. The chain couples TRBV6-5 to TRBJ2-4, with D possibly matching TRBD2 (5 bases). The CDR3 consists of 14 residues. Trimming removed 0 bases from V and 12 bases from J, with 15 bases in between. Germline CDR1 is MNHEY and CDR2 is SVGAGI. Here the CDR3 DNA reads TGTGCCAGCAGTTACTCCGTAACCGGGGAAACTCAGTACTTC. Translating it yields CASSYSVTGETQYF.

This chain links TRBV29-1 with TRBJ1-1; no clear D. In germline, CDR1 is SQVTM, CDR2 ANQGSEA. The CDR3 is 13 amino acids. V was shortened by 4 bases and J by 0 bases, with 9 bases between the two germline ends. CDR3 in amino acids: CSVVRQMNTEAFF. CDR3 nucleotide sequence: TGCAGCGTTGTTCGGCAGATGAACACTGAAGCTTTCTTT.

Ten or more counts support this clonotype. This chain connects TRBV20-1 to TRBJ2-3, with 10 bases identical to TRBD2. V gave up 0 bases and J gave up 5 bases; unmatched junction bases: 8. The CDR3 contains 16 residues. Per the germline V gene, CDR1 is DFQATT and CDR2 is SNEGSKA (reference sequence). In DNA form, the CDR3 reads TGCAGTGCTAGAGACCCGGCTAGCGGGAGAATAGATACGCAGTATTTT. Residues: CSARDPASGRIDTQYF.

In its sample, this clonotype was seen many times. The chain combines TRBV3-1 with TRBJ1-6, with D unresolved. From germline, CDR1 is LGHDT and CDR2 YNNKEL (reference sequence). The CDR3 is 14 residues long. V shed 1 base and J shed 4 bases, with 5 bases lying between them. The CDR3 nucleotides read TGTGCCAGCAGCCAAGTTGGATATAATTCACCCCTCCACTTT. Translation gives CASSQVGYNSPLHF.

The chain uses TRBV6-1 and TRBJ1-1; D gene uncertain. The germline gives CDR1 MNHNS, CDR2 SASEGT. V was shortened by 3 bases and J by 13 bases, with 6 bases between the two germline ends. The CDR3 consists of 9 residues. The CDR3 protein is CASSDPFFF. CDR3 sequence (DNA): TGTGCCAGCAGTGATCCGTTTTTCTTT.

The genes are TRBV5-1 and TRBJ1-1, with D hard to call. The CDR3 runs to 15 residues. Trimming shortened V by 1 base and J by 5 bases, and 15 bases separated the two germline ends. Looked up from germline, CDR1 is SGHRS and CDR2 is YFSETQ. DNA of the CDR3: TGCGCCAGCAGCTTGTCACGGGGATACGAAACTGAAGCTTTCTTT. Encoded protein: CASSLSRGYETEAFF.

This clonotype appeared many times. This chain uses TRBV6-1 with TRBJ2-1, with D perhaps TRBD1 or TRBD2 (5 bases each). Germline CDR1 and CDR2: MNHNS and SASEGT. The CDR3 loop spans 15 amino acids. With 5 bases removed from V and 2 bases from J, the gap between germline ends came to 13 bases. CDR3 sequence (DNA): TGTGCCAGCAGTATCGGGACCAAGGCCTACAATGAGCAGTTCTTC. It codes for CASSIGTKAYNEQFF.

This chain uses TRBV7-2 with TRBJ2-3, with 9 nucleotides matching TRBD1. Germline CDR1 is SGHTA and CDR2 is FQGNSA. The CDR3 has 14 residues. V was clipped by 1 base and J by 12 bases; unmatched bases: 8. The chain's CDR3 is CASSLEGQGRSQYF. CDR3 coding DNA: TGTGCCAGCAGCTTAGAGGGACAGGGTCGTTCACAGTATTTT. The full variable domain, its missing parts supplied by reference TRBV7-2 and TRBJ2-3, is GAGVSQSPSNKVTEKGKDVELRCDPISGHTALYWYRQSLGQGLEFLIYFQGNSAPDKSGLPSDRFSAERTGGSVSTLTIQRTQQEDSAVYLCASSLEGQGRSQYFGPGTRLTVL.